The clone carrying this T cell receptor beta chain was picked up one time. Its specificity is unknown. This CDR3 region has 12 residues. The V gene's germline CDR1 is MNHNS and CDR2 SASEGT. V lost 8 bases and J lost 3, with 11 bases in between. TCRdb keeps only in-frame clones here, not all; method: immunoSEQ multiplex PCR. Found here are about 64,000 clones, more than 80% of them singletons; the top ten hold roughly 2%. These data are taken from a study of OX40 agonist ivuxolimab in advanced cancers. Overall study results and limits: There were, on average, more expanded clones in CD8+ T cells than in CD4+. Some nonresponders likewise displayed low normalized T-cell clonal expansion. Some of the lowest clonal expansion was seen in partial responders at 0.1-3.0 mg/kg. At 0.1 to 3.0 mg/kg, CD4+ and CD8+ blood T cells expanded clonally by week 6.

The V call is TRBV6-1, the J call TRBJ2-7, with D perhaps being TRBD1 or TRBD2 (6 bases each). The sample here was CD4+ or CD8+ T cells sorted from blood, taken in a trial of the OX40 agonist ivuxolimab. The clonotype was recovered from an adult with an advanced solid tumor such as melanoma, head and neck, liver or kidney cancer. CDR3 DNA: TGTGCCAGCCGCGAGGGGGGCTACGAGCAGTACTTC. As protein: CASREGGYEQYF.